Sequencing of this T cell receptor (beta chain) was carried out in a study of shared clonotypes between healthy human individuals. There are 12 residues in the CDR3. V gave up 7 bases and J gave up 4 bases, with 13 bases separating them. The germline V gene has CDR1 SQVTM and CDR2 ANQGSEA. Memory CD4+ cells were the fraction left after CD45RA+ naive selection. General observations from the study: Naive subsets generally exceeded memory subsets in estimated richness. A reduction in generation probabilities was seen for non-shared clonotypes relative to those shared by all four donors.

A few counts support this clone. Its antigen is as yet unknown. Clones were read by immunoSEQ multiplex PCR, and TCRdb kept only the in-frame ones, dropping some. This table holds 2.3 million or so clones, 93% found once. The sample comprised naive CD4+ T cells from PBMCs. Subset specified: CD45RA+ positively selected. The receptor was isolated from a man between 18 and 35 years old in good health. Some clones in this sample may be carry-over from other donors' samples. V usage is TRBV29-1 and J usage is TRBJ2-5; D may be TRBD2 (6 bases). The CDR3 bases are TGCAGCGGTCAGGGAGGAGGAGAGACCCAGTACTTC. Translation gives CSGQGGGETQYF.